This T cell receptor beta chain was found in a study of blood T cells in healthy people across ages. This clonotype showed up just a few times. V dropped 1 base and J dropped 3 bases, with 10 bases sitting between them. The CDR3 is made up of 15 amino acids. Per the germline V gene, CDR1 is LNHNV and CDR2 is YYDKDF (reference sequence). Using a J-beta primer mix together with a sample-barcoded 5' primer, a second PCR was run for roughly 6 to 12 cycles. From the 5' RACE reads, TCRdb called clonotypes with MiXCR, one entry per CDR3 protein. The sample holds roughly 1.9 million distinct CDR3 sequences, about 39% seen once.

The sequenced sample was blood. V gene TRBV15 combines with J gene TRBJ1-5; D is ambiguous. The sequence derives from a human donor in good health. The CDR3 loop is CATSRGGISNQPQHF. CDR3 DNA sequence: TGTGCCACCAGCAGAGGCGGGATCTCCAATCAGCCCCAGCATTTT.